This TCR beta chain was identified in a study of blood T cell repertoires in COVID-19. Original handling: Researchers report that nucleated cell counts were estimated from reference gene primer amplification. Some clones are missing from TCRdb's copy, which holds only in-frame ones; the method was immunoSEQ multiplex PCR. That table is the source of V, J and clone size, and D and trimming were worked out from the DNA. The table records approximately 190,000 clones, roughly 86% of them present only once. The CDR3 has 14 amino acids. Germline trimming cut 5 bases from V and 4 bases from J; bases unmatched to any gene: 2. In germline, CDR1 is SGHAT, CDR2 FQNNGV.

The rearrangement joins TRBV11-2 to TRBJ2-7, with 13 bases fitting TRBD2. The source is a woman aged 40 to 55 in a cohort exposed to, infected with or recovered from COVID-19 (not recorded which). The sequencing sample was made of PBMCs or T cells enriched from blood (not recorded which). The CDR3 nucleotides are TGTGCCAGCAGCCCACTAGCGGGAGGGTACGAGCAGTACTTC. Residues: CASSPLAGGYEQYF.